This TCR beta chain was found in a study of cytotoxic CD8 clonotypes in ibrutinib-treated CLL. Study-wide findings and caveats: Clonality (at baseline) was higher than in age-matched healthy donors and tracked circulating CD8+ T-cell counts. Clonotypes that were public were uncommon, and they contracted or stayed stable on treatment. Progressing and sustained-remission patients had different sampling times.

A remark on this clone: What it recognizes is unknown.

The CDR3 has 11 amino acids. Germline V gene sequence: CDR1 SQVTM, CDR2 ANQGSEA. Trimming left V 4 bases short and J 4 bases short, with 6 bases between. Repertoires were generated with immunoSEQ multiplex PCR, while TCRdb's copy carries only in-frame clones and drops some. The sample lists fewer than 70,000 clones; approximately 71% were seen once. The chain couples TRBV29-1 to TRBJ2-3; D unclear. The origin of this receptor is a human donor with chronic lymphocytic leukemia. Sequencing used PBMCs, obtained after 12 months of ibrutinib treatment. The CDR3 DNA sequence: TGCAGCGTTGCCCAATCAGATACGCAGTATTTT. Amino acids: CSVAQSDTQYF.